The 17 T cell receptor beta chains below come from one sample, sequenced in a study of blood T cell repertoires in COVID-19. Generated by immunoSEQ multiplex PCR, the TCRdb table keeps only in-frame clones and is missing some. This sample has about 200,000 clones, with about 83% found just once. Material for sequencing was PBMCs or T cells enriched from blood (not recorded which). These receptors all stem from a man aged 40-55 years with acute COVID-19.

This chain links TRBV9 with TRBJ2-5, with 7 positions matching TRBD2. Looked up from germline, CDR1 is SGDLS and CDR2 is YYNGEE. This CDR3 is built from 13 residues. The trim removed 3 bases at V and 7 bases at J, leaving 6 bases unmatched. In DNA form, the CDR3 reads TGTGCCAGCAGCGAGGGAGGGATAGGGACCCAGTACTTC. Its protein is CASSEGGIGTQYF.

The J gene is TRBJ2-1, the V gene TRBV24-1; TRBD1 aligns across 7 bases. Germline V gene lookup returns CDR1 KGHDR and CDR2 SFDVKD. J was trimmed by 7 bases and V by 3 bases; bases with no gene match: 14. The CDR3 consists of 17 residues. In nucleotides, the CDR3 is TGTGCCACCAGTGATCGTTCCGACAGGGTCTTAAATAATGAGCAGTTCTTC. It codes for CATSDRSDRVLNNEQFF.

V is TRBV4-2 and J is TRBJ2-4; D ambiguous. Germline-derived CDR1 and CDR2 are LGHNA and YNFKEQ. Trimming cost V 0 bases and J 6 bases, with 15 bases left between them. The CDR3 extends over 16 amino acids. The CDR3 nucleotides read TGTGCCAGCAGCCAAGATATAGCACTCCCCTTAAACATTCAGTACTTC. Protein: CASSQDIALPLNIQYF.

The chain combines TRBV4-1 with TRBJ2-7; TRBD1 might be the D (5 bases). Germline loops: CDR1 MGHRA, CDR2 YSYEKL. CDR3 length equals 16 residues. With 0 bases removed from V and 0 bases from J, the gap between germline ends came to 12 bases. This chain's CDR3 is CASSQEGVSASYEQYF. CDR3 DNA: TGCGCCAGCAGCCAAGAAGGGGTAAGCGCCTCCTACGAGCAGTACTTC.

This chain uses TRBV30 with TRBJ2-3; tentative D call: TRBD2 (5 bases). This CDR3 region has 13 residues. V shed 5 bases and J shed 2 bases, with 11 bases lying between them. In germline, CDR1 is GTSNPN, CDR2 SVGIG (reference sequence). This chain's CDR3 is CAWELVPTDTQYF. DNA for the CDR3: TGTGCCTGGGAACTAGTTCCCACAGATACGCAGTATTTT. The complete variable domain, with remaining parts taken from reference TRBV30 and TRBJ2-3, reads SQTIHQWPATLVQPVGSPLSLECTVEGTSNPNLYWYRQAAGRGLQLLFYSVGIGQISSEVPQNLSASRPQDRQFILSSKKLLLSDSGFYLCAWELVPTDTQYFGPGTRLTVL.

The V and J genes are TRBV7-3 and TRBJ2-3; no clear D gene. The CDR3 runs to 14 residues. V was shortened by 5 bases and J by 1 base, with 10 bases between the two germline ends. Germline V lookup: CDR1 SGHTA, CDR2 FQGTGA. CDR3 coding DNA: TGTGCCAGCAGCAAAAGACTCGGCACAGATACGCAGTATTTT. Its translation is CASSKRLGTDTQYF.

This clone was seen just once. The genes are TRBV7-2 and TRBJ2-5; TRBD2 aligns across 8 bases. The CDR3 has 15 amino acids. Per germline, CDR1 SGHTA and CDR2 FQGNSA. The trim removed 0 bases at V and 2 bases at J, leaving 2 bases unmatched. In DNA form, the CDR3 reads TGTGCCAGCAGCTTAGCCGGCGGGGGGCAAGAGACCCAGTACTTC. Residues: CASSLAGGGQETQYF.

The chain is built from TRBV7-3 and TRBJ2-1, with D perhaps TRBD2 (6 bases). This CDR3 region has 15 residues. Trimming took 5 bases from V and 0 from J, leaving 11 bases between them. In germline, CDR1 is SGHTA, CDR2 FQGTGA. The DNA for the CDR3 is TGTGCCAGCAGCCCGCGGGGCGACTCCTACAATGAGCAGTTCTTC. Translated: CASSPRGDSYNEQFF.

The V call is TRBV9, the J call TRBJ2-6, with 7 positions matching TRBD2. The germline gives CDR1 SGDLS, CDR2 YYNGEE. V shed 4 bases and J 1 base; nucleotides not matched to a gene: 5. CDR3 length: 16 residues. CDR3 sequence: CASSPRGRSGANVLTF. The CDR3 nucleotides are TGTGCCAGCAGCCCCCGCGGGAGATCTGGGGCCAACGTCCTGACTTTC. The complete variable domain, with remaining parts taken from reference TRBV9 and TRBJ2-6, reads DSGVTQTPKHLITATGQRVTLRCSPRSGDLSVYWYQQSLDQGLQFLIQYYNGEERAKGNILERFSAQQFPDLHSELNLSSLELGDSALYFCASSPRGRSGANVLTFGAGSRLTVL.

CDR3 in DNA: TGTGCCAGCAGTGGAGCGGGGCAAGAGACCCAGTACTTC. Its protein product is CASSGAGQETQYF. The chain employs TRBV25-1 and TRBJ2-5; 7 bases align to TRBD2. V gave up 4 bases and J gave up 2 bases; unmatched junction bases: 1. The germline CDR1 and CDR2 sequences are MGHDK and SYGVNS. The CDR3 is 13 residues long. The full variable domain, its missing parts supplied by reference TRBV25-1 and TRBJ2-5, is EADIYQTPRYLVIGTGKKITLECSQTMGHDKMYWYQQDPGMELHLIHYSYGVNSTEKGDLSSESTVSRIRTEHFPLTLESARPSHTSQYLCASSGAGQETQYFGPGTRLLVL.

The chain is built from TRBV27 and TRBJ2-1; weak D call: TRBD2 (5 bases). CDR3 size: 14 residues. Germline assignment: CDR1 MNHEY and CDR2 SMNVEV (reference sequence). The V end lost 4 bases, the J end lost 2 bases, and 9 bases lay between the germline ends. DNA of the CDR3: TGTGCCAGCAGTTCCCGGGGAACCTACAATGAGCAGTTCTTC. Its protein is CASSSRGTYNEQFF.

Written as DNA, the CDR3 is TGTGCCAGCAGCCTCCTATCTCAGGGGGATAATCAGCATTTT. This codes for CASSLLSQGDNQHF. The rearrangement links TRBV5-4 to TRBJ1-5; 7 nucleotides match TRBD1. Germline V gene lookup returns CDR1 SGHNT and CDR2 YYREEE (reference sequence). The V segment lost 4 bases and the J segment 13 bases; nucleotides outside the gene matches: 14. The CDR3 spans 14 residues. Combining the CDR3 with reference TRBV5-4 and TRBJ1-5 gives the whole variable domain ETGVTQSPTHLIKTRGQQVTLRCSSQSGHNTVSWYQQALGQGPQFIFQYYREEENGRGNFPPRFSGLQFPNYSSELNVNALELDDSALYLCASSLLSQGDNQHFGDGTRLSIL.

The chain employs TRBV7-2 and TRBJ2-3; D may be TRBD1 (5 bases). Germline loops: CDR1 SGHTA, CDR2 FQGNSA. The CDR3 has 13 residues. The V and J ends lost 2 bases and 3 bases respectively, with 6 bases between them. CDR3 bases: TGTGCCAGCAGCTTACAGGGAACAGATACGCAGTATTTT. This codes for CASSLQGTDTQYF.

The rearrangement links TRBV19 to TRBJ2-3; D is unresolved. Germline values: CDR1 LNHDA, CDR2 SQIVND (reference sequence). The CDR3 consists of 11 residues. The V and J ends lost 8 bases and 5 bases respectively, with 8 bases between them. The CDR3 here is CASARGDTQYF. The CDR3 bases are TGTGCCAGTGCGCGAGGAGATACGCAGTATTTT.

This rearrangement joins TRBV28 to TRBJ1-2; 7 bases align to TRBD1. Germline loops: CDR1 MDHEN, CDR2 SYDVKM. The ends lost 7 bases at V and 7 bases at J; junction bases unmatched: 9. The CDR3 is 13 residues long. CDR3 in DNA: TGTGCCAGCACCTTCGGGGGACAGCGTGGCTACACCTTC. Translating it yields CASTFGGQRGYTF.

The CDR3 DNA reads as TGTGCCAGCAGCTTGGGGCAAGCGGGGGCCAACGTCCTGACTTTC. Translated, it gives CASSLGQAGANVLTF. The V gene is TRBV5-4, the J gene TRBJ2-6, with no clear D. CDR1 SGHNT and CDR2 YYREEE come from the germline V gene (reference sequence). V shed 0 bases and J shed 4 bases, with 8 bases lying between them. There are 15 residues in the CDR3.

This chain joins TRBV28 and TRBJ2-5, with 7 bases fitting TRBD2. In germline, CDR1 is MDHEN, CDR2 SYDVKM. CDR3 length: 14 residues. V was pared by 2 bases and J by 3 bases, with 3 bases of the junction left unmatched. The CDR3 is CASSLLADKETQYF. In DNA form, the CDR3 reads TGTGCCAGCAGTTTACTAGCGGACAAAGAGACCCAGTACTTC.